The 15 T cell receptor beta chains given below trace back to one sample, sequenced in a study of blood T cell repertoires in COVID-19. Repertoires were generated with immunoSEQ multiplex PCR, while TCRdb's copy carries only in-frame clones and drops some. There are around 230,000 clones in the sample; about four fifths occur only once, and about 2.3% lies in the top ten. The source material was peripheral blood. The receptors come from a woman between 35 and 50 years old with active or convalescent COVID-19.

This clone has just one count. CDR3 sequence: CASSLGGQGEQYF. The CDR3 nucleotides are TGTGCCAGCAGCTTAGGGGGACAGGGCGAGCAGTACTTC. The chain employs TRBV7-6 and TRBJ2-7, with 9 bases matching TRBD1. Germline V CDR1 and CDR2: SGHVS, FNYEAQ. The V segment lost 1 base and the J segment 6 bases; nucleotides outside the gene matches: 1. CDR3 length: 13 residues.

The chain's CDR3 is CASSAGTENSPLHF. The CDR3 nucleotides are TGTGCCAGCAGTGCCGGGACAGAGAATTCACCCCTCCACTTT. This chain joins TRBV6-2 or TRBV6-3 and TRBJ1-6, with TRBD1 identical over 7 bases. Germline CDR1 is MNHEY and CDR2 is SVGEGT. Germline trimming cut 5 bases from V and 7 bases from J; bases unmatched to any gene: 5. This CDR3 is built from 14 residues.

This clone appeared a single time. The V call is TRBV19, the J call TRBJ2-1, with 7 bases fitting TRBD1. The CDR3 runs 15 residues. Trimming at V came to 7 bases and at J to 5 bases, leaving 11 bases not matched to a gene. Germline CDR1 LNHDA, CDR2 SQIVND (reference sequence). The DNA of the CDR3 is TGTGCCAGTACCCTAGGGACAGCCGGAGACAATGAGCAGTTCTTC. Translated: CASTLGTAGDNEQFF.

The V call is TRBV27, the J call TRBJ2-1; the D gene is possibly TRBD2 (6 bases). The germline V gene has CDR1 MNHEY and CDR2 SMNVEV (reference sequence). Trimming took off 6 bases at V and 1 base at J, with 22 bases between the two ends. This CDR3 comprises 18 residues. Written as DNA, the CDR3 is TGTGCCAGCAGCCAGACTAGTATCAGGTTTCGGTCCTACAATGAGCAGTTCTTC. Translated, it gives CASSQTSIRFRSYNEQFF.

This chain uses TRBV6-2 or TRBV6-3 with TRBJ1-1; 10 nucleotides agree with TRBD1. V lost 6 bases to trimming and J lost 0 bases; unmatched junction nucleotides: 13. Germline V lookup: CDR1 MNHEY, CDR2 SVGEGT. The CDR3 is 18 residues long. The CDR3 loop is CASSRMTGGIGMNTEAFF. For the CDR3, the DNA is TGTGCCAGCAGCCGAATGACAGGGGGCATTGGGATGAACACTGAAGCTTTCTTT.

This clone has only one observation. A much larger clone lies one base from this, so it may be a read error. This sample includes further DNA sequences coding for the same CDR3. This chain connects TRBV24-1 to TRBJ2-1; weak D call: TRBD1 (5 bases). The germline CDR1 and CDR2 sequences are KGHDR and SFDVKD. The CDR3 has 14 amino acids. Trimming cost V 1 base and J 13 bases, with 16 bases left between them. The CDR3 loop is CATSDFGPRGEQFF. In DNA form, the CDR3 reads TGTGCCACCAGTGATTTTGGGCCAAGGGGTGAACAGTTCTTC.

V and J are TRBV5-8 and TRBJ1-5; TRBD1 aligns across 8 bases. Germline V gene lookup returns CDR1 SGHTS and CDR2 YDEGEE. V was pared by 4 bases and J by 2 bases, with 20 bases of the junction left unmatched. CDR3 length equals 20 residues. The CDR3 DNA reads as TGTGCCAGCAGCCCTGGGCGGGGAATGACAGGGGAGGTTGGCAATCAGCCCCAGCATTTT. This codes for CASSPGRGMTGEVGNQPQHF.

The V gene is TRBV30, the J gene TRBJ1-1; D remains ambiguous. This CDR3 is built from 12 residues. Deletions cut 0 bases from V and 8 bases from J, with 10 bases between. From germline, CDR1 is GTSNPN and CDR2 SVGIG (reference sequence). CDR3 bases: TGTGCCTGGAGTGTAACCGTGGGCGAAGCTTTCTTT. This translates into CAWSVTVGEAFF.

The chain recombines TRBV14 with TRBJ2-7, with 8 bases that match TRBD1. Germline lookup yields CDR1 SGHDN and CDR2 FVKESK. The J segment lost 4 bases and the V segment lost 8 bases, leaving 7 bases of the junction unmatched. This CDR3 region has 13 residues. The CDR3 region is CASRGQGAYEQYF. CDR3 sequence (DNA): TGTGCCAGCCGGGGCCAGGGGGCTTACGAGCAGTACTTC.

As concerns this clone: Other DNA sequences in the sample encode the same CDR3. V and J are TRBV30 and TRBJ2-1; tentatively, D is TRBD1 (7 bases). This CDR3 comprises 12 residues. V was cut by 4 bases and J by 7 bases, with 11 bases left in between. From germline, CDR1 is GTSNPN and CDR2 SVGIG (reference sequence). The CDR3 loop is CAWTGGYNEQFF. The DNA of the CDR3 is TGTGCCTGGACAGGGGGGTATAATGAGCAGTTCTTC.

The rearrangement uses TRBV7-9 and TRBJ1-5; D ambiguous. The CDR3 spans 13 residues. CDR1 is SEHNR and CDR2 is FQNEAQ in the germline V gene (reference sequence). The V end lost 1 base, the J end lost 5 bases, and 6 bases lay between the germline ends. CDR3 loop: CASSLEQYQPQHF. DNA for the CDR3: TGTGCCAGCAGCTTAGAACAGTATCAGCCCCAGCATTTT.

This chain uses TRBV11-2 with TRBJ2-3, with 7 positions matching TRBD1. The CDR3 totals 15 residues. Germline V gives CDR1 SGHAT, CDR2 FQNNGV. V trimming: 5 bases; J trimming: 5 bases; junction bases outside the gene matches: 10. The CDR3: CASSPQSGGIDTQYF. In nucleotides, the CDR3 is TGTGCCAGCAGCCCTCAGTCAGGGGGAATAGATACGCAGTATTTT.

The rearrangement links TRBV24-1 to TRBJ1-4; 9 bases are shared with TRBD1. CDR3 length equals 17 residues. CDR1 is KGHDR and CDR2 is SFDVKD in the germline V gene. V shed 7 bases, J shed 6 bases, and the junction held 14 bases outside the gene matches. The CDR3 DNA is TGTGCCACCAGCGGCGGGACAGGGTGGGGACCGGATGAAAAACTGTTTTTT. Its translation is CATSGGTGWGPDEKLFF.

The table lists this clone with a few counts. The V gene is TRBV18, the J gene TRBJ2-3; TRBD1 agrees at 9 bases. CDR3 length equals 16 residues. Germline V gives CDR1 KGHSH, CDR2 LQKENI. J gave up 2 bases and V 6 bases, and 9 bases lay outside the gene matches. The CDR3 reads CASSRNVQGATDTQYF. The CDR3 DNA follows: TGTGCCAGCTCCCGCAATGTACAGGGGGCCACAGATACGCAGTATTTT.

CDR3 in DNA: TGCGCCAGCAGCCCGGGAAGACAGGGTAAGCTCGCCAAAAACATTCAGTACTTC. It codes for CASSPGRQGKLAKNIQYF. This rearrangement joins TRBV4-1 to TRBJ2-4; TRBD1 aligns across 7 bases. The CDR3 has 18 residues. With 4 bases clipped from V and 1 base from J, the junction kept 13 bases outside the gene matches. Germline CDR1 MGHRA, CDR2 YSYEKL.